A selection of T cell receptor beta chains follows, all from one sample in a study of T cell changes during pregnancy in multiple sclerosis. Some clones are missing from TCRdb's copy, which holds only in-frame ones; the method was immunoSEQ multiplex PCR. The repertoire holds tens of thousands of clones, with 90% as singletons. The material sequenced was CD4+ T cells from peripheral blood mononuclear cells, taken in the second trimester of pregnancy. These receptors originate from a female donor with multiple sclerosis, enrolled in a pregnancy study. Each CDR3 is given with its conserved first and last residue. The order of the fields is J gene, V gene, CDR3 protein.

J: TRBJ2-1; V: TRBV7-2; CDR3: CASSLTSGVYNEQFF
J: TRBJ1-5; V: TRBV15; CDR3: CATSRDWASPQHF
J: TRBJ2-7; V: TRBV11-2; CDR3: CASSSRDTSYEQYF
J: TRBJ2-1; V: TRBV4-1; CDR3: CASSLVGTGSYNEQFF
J: TRBJ2-5; V: TRBV5-4; CDR3: CASSSHRETQYF
J: TRBJ1-2; V: TRBV12-5; CDR3: CASGLISGGWEYGYTF
J: TRBJ2-7; V: TRBV7-9; CDR3: CASSLNSIGSSYEQYF
J: TRBJ2-5; V: TRBV19; CDR3: CASSIAGPGTSGRRPQETQYF
J: TRBJ2-1; V: TRBV29-1; CDR3: CSVEAAGFNEQFF
J: TRBJ2-7; V: TRBV5-1; CDR3: CASSLLAGGPVEQYF
J: TRBJ2-1; V: TRBV7-8; CDR3: CASSLAGRFNEQFF
J: TRBJ2-2; V: TRBV9; CDR3: CASSGLAGATGELFF
J: TRBJ1-5; V: TRBV7-6; CDR3: CASSLSPPGQGAFNQPQHF
J: TRBJ2-5; V: TRBV6-1; CDR3: CASSRDFQETQYF
J: TRBJ2-1; V: TRBV9; CDR3: CASSVGSSVVNEQFF
J: TRBJ2-3; V: TRBV5-1; CDR3: CASSLDASGSTDTQYF
J: TRBJ1-1; V: TRBV7-3; CDR3: CASSRTGDTEAFF
J: TRBJ2-1; V: TRBV20-1; CDR3: CSALKTGEQFF
J: TRBJ2-5; V: TRBV25-1; CDR3: CASSVGKGAGGGETQYF
J: TRBJ2-5; V: TRBV4-3; CDR3: CASSQGGLAGGLGETQYF
J: TRBJ2-1; V: TRBV2; CDR3: CASRKGLAGEDSYNEQFF
J: TRBJ1-2; V: TRBV6-1; CDR3: CASSEFDRRWGYTF
J: TRBJ1-1; V: TRBV4-1; CDR3: CASSLAQGAGTEAFF
J: TRBJ1-1; V: TRBV9; CDR3: CASSVKGASTEAFF
J: TRBJ1-2; V: TRBV28; CDR3: CASRSGGYGYTF
J: TRBJ1-1; V: TRBV7-2; CDR3: CASSLWWEFGTEAFF
J: TRBJ2-6; V: TRBV11-3; CDR3: CASSGRGTSGANVLTF
J: TRBJ2-1; V: TRBV7-2; CDR3: CASSFGLAVNNEQFF
J: TRBJ2-2; V: TRBV2; CDR3: CASSGASGRVGELFF
J: TRBJ2-5; V: TRBV6-5; CDR3: CASKRGNQETQYF
J: TRBJ2-5; V: TRBV6-5; CDR3: CASSRNREIGETQYF
J: TRBJ2-3; V: TRBV5-1; CDR3: CASSFRQGGYTDTQYF
J: TRBJ2-7; V: TRBV11-2; CDR3: CASTRGTGLEQYF
J: TRBJ2-1; V: TRBV5-1; CDR3: CASSSASGSYNEQFF
J: TRBJ2-1; V: TRBV14; CDR3: CASSQDPAGVGEQFF
J: TRBJ2-2; V: TRBV7-9; CDR3: CASRKSGPNTGELFF
J: TRBJ1-2; V: TRBV30; CDR3: CAWTPQANYGYTF
J: TRBJ1-1; V: TRBV18; CDR3: CASSLREERTRTEAFF
J: TRBJ2-4; V: TRBV5-1; CDR3: CASSLVGTGDQNIQYF
J: TRBJ2-3; V: TRBV19; CDR3: CASSTHHRLAGEDTQYF
J: TRBJ2-1; V: TRBV5-3; CDR3: CARSPPSPRGDYNEQFF
J: TRBJ2-5; V: TRBV28; CDR3: CASTGQGWETQYF
J: TRBJ1-2; V: TRBV7-9; CDR3: CASSVGTGGGYTF
J: TRBJ1-4; V: TRBV7-2; CDR3: CASSPVGTRYEKLFF